The 27 T cell receptor beta chains presented below share a single source sample, sequenced in a study of vaccination effects on CD4 cells after COVID-19. Method: immunoSEQ multiplex PCR; TCRdb's copy keeps in-frame clones and lacks some. Of 20,000 to 25,000 clones in the sample, roughly 80% were seen once. After expansion with viral peptide pools in the ViraFEST assay, antigen-specific CD4+ T cells were sequenced. CD4+ T cell isolation took place after 10 days of culture. Among the vaccine recipients, none had a prior SARS-CoV-2 infection, and nucleocapsid antibodies were negative. These receptors are not linked to any known antigen. The source was CD4+ T cells from PBMCs cultured with HCoV-NL63 spike peptides, collected before COVID-19 vaccination. The receptors come from a human donor who received a COVID-19 vaccine.

This rearrangement joins TRBV19 to TRBJ2-1; either TRBD1 or TRBD2 may fit D (5 bases each). The CDR3 is made up of 15 amino acids. V was shortened by 6 bases and J by 3 bases, with 15 bases between the two germline ends. Germline values: CDR1 LNHDA, CDR2 SQIVND (reference sequence). The CDR3 nucleotides read TGTGCCAGTAGACCCCGTGGGGGAATCTACAATGAGCAGTTCTTC. It yields the protein CASRPRGGIYNEQFF.

The chain joins TRBV3-1 (or the pseudogene TRBV3-2) to TRBJ2-7, with D possibly being TRBD1 (6 bases). Trimming removed 5 bases at V and 9 bases at J, with 20 bases between. The CDR3 is made up of 14 amino acids. Germline CDR1 and CDR2: LGHDT and YNNKEL (reference sequence). The CDR3 loop is CASSYGTGQRGQYF. The CDR3 bases are TGTGCCAGCAGCTATGGTACGGGACAAAGGGGGCAGTACTTC.

J is TRBJ1-2 and V is TRBV7-2; D unresolved. V was trimmed by 2 bases and J by 6 bases, leaving 19 bases between them. Germline V gene data show CDR1 as SGHTA and CDR2 as FQGNSA. The CDR3 extends over 16 amino acids. The CDR3 loop reads CASSLFGFRGEDGYTF. The CDR3 nucleotides read TGTGCCAGCAGCTTATTTGGGTTTCGGGGTGAGGATGGCTACACCTTC.

The chain has TRBV10-3 and TRBJ2-7; D may be TRBD1 (5 bases). CDR3 size: 13 residues. V was trimmed by 7 bases and J by 2 bases, leaving 12 bases between them. Germline CDR1 is ENHRY and CDR2 is SYGVKD. CDR3 sequence: CAINQGPTYEQYF. The CDR3 DNA is TGTGCCATCAACCAGGGCCCGACCTACGAGCAGTACTTC.

This clone was seen only once. V usage is TRBV11-2 and J usage is TRBJ1-1; D may be TRBD1 (6 bases). V gave up 4 bases and J gave up 2 bases, with 11 bases separating them. The germline CDR1 and CDR2 sequences are SGHAT and FQNNGV. CDR3 length equals 14 residues. Written as DNA, the CDR3 is TGTGCCAGCAGCTCCCAGGGGTACAACACTGAAGCTTTCTTT. Its protein is CASSSQGYNTEAFF. Supplemented by reference TRBV11-2 and TRBJ1-1, the full variable domain reads EAGVAQSPRYKIIEKRQSVAFWCNPISGHATLYWYQQILGQGPKLLIQFQNNGVVDDSQLPKDRFSAERLKGVDSTLKIQPAKLEDSAVYLCASSSQGYNTEAFFGQGTRLTVV.

The CDR3 DNA sequence: TGTGCCAGCAGTGAAGGACAGACCACCGAGACCCAGTACTTC. Amino acid sequence: CASSEGQTTETQYF. The genes are TRBV2 and TRBJ2-5; D possibly corresponds to TRBD1 (5 bases). V was shortened by 1 base and J by 5 bases, with 11 bases between the two germline ends. CDR1 SNHLY and CDR2 FYNNEI come from the germline V gene. CDR3 length: 14 residues.

CDR3 amino acids: CASSLRGGVETQYF. The DNA for the CDR3 is TGTGCCAGCAGTTTAAGAGGGGGAGTGGAGACCCAGTACTTC. The rearrangement uses TRBV27 and TRBJ2-5, with D possibly being TRBD1 (6 bases). The germline V and J ends were trimmed by 2 bases and 5 bases, with 12 bases remaining between them. Looked up from germline, CDR1 is MNHEY and CDR2 is SMNVEV (reference sequence). CDR3 length: 14 amino acids.

The rearrangement joins TRBV5-1 to TRBJ1-4; 7 bases agree with TRBD1. There are 13 residues in the CDR3. The V segment lost 3 bases and the J segment 7 bases; nucleotides outside the gene matches: 3. CDR1 SGHRS and CDR2 YFSETQ come from the germline V gene. The DNA of the CDR3 is TGCGCCAGCAGCTCGACAGGGCTTGAAAAACTGTTTTTT. Translation gives CASSSTGLEKLFF. Complete variable domain (other parts from reference TRBV5-1 and TRBJ1-4): KAGVTQTPRYLIKTRGQQVTLSCSPISGHRSVSWYQQTPGQGLQFLFEYFSETQRNKGNFPGRFSGRQFSNSRSEMNVSTLELGDSALYLCASSSTGLEKLFFGSGTQLSVL.

The chain uses TRBV5-1 and TRBJ2-7; 8 positions agree with TRBD1. The CDR3 covers 15 residues. V lost 3 bases to trimming and J lost 0 bases; unmatched junction nucleotides: 5. CDR1 SGHRS and CDR2 YFSETQ come from the germline V gene. The CDR3 sequence: CASSWGGTGSYEQYF. The CDR3 DNA follows: TGCGCCAGCAGCTGGGGCGGGACAGGCTCCTACGAGCAGTACTTC.

The CDR3 here is CASSLTGGGVNTEAFF. In nucleotides, the CDR3 is TGCGCCAGCAGCCTGACAGGGGGCGGCGTGAACACTGAAGCTTTCTTT. This rearrangement joins TRBV5-1 to TRBJ1-1; 10 positions agree with TRBD1. The germline V gene has CDR1 SGHRS and CDR2 YFSETQ. CDR3 size: 16 residues. The J segment lost 0 bases and the V segment lost 4 bases, leaving 6 bases of the junction unmatched. Complete variable domain (other parts from reference TRBV5-1 and TRBJ1-1): KAGVTQTPRYLIKTRGQQVTLSCSPISGHRSVSWYQQTPGQGLQFLFEYFSETQRNKGNFPGRFSGRQFSNSRSEMNVSTLELGDSALYLCASSLTGGGVNTEAFFGQGTRLTVV.

This chain uses TRBV7-2 with TRBJ1-1, with 7 bases matching TRBD1. CDR3 length: 16 amino acids. J lost 1 base, V lost 3 bases, and 8 bases had no gene match. The germline V gene encodes CDR1 SGHTA and CDR2 FQGNSA. CDR3 DNA: TGTGCCAGCAGCTTCAATCTCAGGGGGGCGAACACTGAAGCTTTCTTT. It encodes CASSFNLRGANTEAFF.

The V and J genes are TRBV5-6 and TRBJ2-1; 13 bases match TRBD2. J lost 6 bases, V lost 4 bases, and 4 bases had no gene match. There are 15 residues in the CDR3. CDR1 is SGHDT and CDR2 is YYEEEE in the germline V gene. The CDR3 protein is CASSLGLAGFNEQFF. The CDR3 DNA reads TGTGCCAGCAGCCTGGGACTAGCGGGGTTCAATGAGCAGTTCTTC.

The chain is built from TRBV9 and TRBJ2-3, with 7 bases that match TRBD2. Germline V lookup: CDR1 SGDLS, CDR2 YYNGEE. The J segment lost 8 bases and the V segment lost 0 bases, leaving 6 bases of the junction unmatched. The CDR3 spans 14 residues. This chain's CDR3 is CASSVDGGLATQYF. The CDR3 region has the DNA TGTGCCAGCAGCGTAGACGGGGGGTTGGCTACGCAGTATTTT.

This clone showed up just once. Other DNA sequences in the sample encode the same CDR3. CDR3 in amino acids: CASSLGQGNTEAFF. DNA of the CDR3: TGTGCCAGCAGTTTGGGACAGGGTAACACTGAAGCTTTCTTT. The chain joins TRBV27 to TRBJ1-1; 9 positions match TRBD1. V lost 3 bases, J lost 2 bases, and 1 base stayed unmatched. Germline V gene lookup returns CDR1 MNHEY and CDR2 SMNVEV (reference sequence). There are 14 residues in the CDR3.

This clone was seen only once. V is TRBV19 and J is TRBJ2-1; TRBD2 aligns across 13 bases. CDR3 length: 16 residues. Germline V gene data show CDR1 as LNHDA and CDR2 as SQIVND (reference sequence). After removal of 6 bases from V and 7 bases from J, the junction contained 9 bases not matched to a gene. CDR3 residues: CASSQGPGLAGNEQFF. CDR3 sequence (DNA): TGTGCCAGTAGCCAGGGTCCGGGACTAGCGGGGAATGAGCAGTTCTTC.

The chain links TRBV3-1 (or the pseudogene TRBV3-2) to TRBJ2-3; weak D call: TRBD2 (7 bases). Trimming stripped 4 bases from V and 1 base from J, with 15 bases between. The CDR3 runs 16 residues. The V gene's germline CDR1 is LGHDT and CDR2 YNNKEL (reference sequence). The CDR3 loop reads CASSPRGRGGTDTQYF. The CDR3 nucleotides are TGTGCCAGCAGCCCCAGAGGGAGGGGGGGCACAGATACGCAGTATTTT.

The chain joins TRBV4-2 to TRBJ2-7, with 11 bases lining up with TRBD2. The CDR3 totals 15 residues. V dropped 2 bases and J dropped 3; count of bases not matched to a gene: 3. Germline V gene lookup returns CDR1 LGHNA and CDR2 YNFKEQ. The CDR3 protein is CASSQLTSGVYEQYF. DNA of the CDR3: TGTGCCAGCAGCCAACTGACTAGCGGGGTCTACGAGCAGTACTTC.

The V call is TRBV27, the J call TRBJ1-1; no reliable D call. The germline V and J ends were trimmed by 2 bases and 3 bases, with 7 bases remaining between them. This CDR3 contains 13 residues. CDR1 and CDR2 (germline): MNHEY, SMNVEV (reference sequence). The CDR3: CASSLRRHTEAFF. The CDR3 bases are TGTGCCAGCAGTTTAAGGCGGCACACTGAAGCTTTCTTT.

V is TRBV28 and J is TRBJ1-2; D gene unclear. The CDR3 loop spans 13 amino acids. With 9 bases removed from V and 10 bases from J, the gap between germline ends came to 21 bases. Germline V lookup: CDR1 MDHEN, CDR2 SYDVKM. CDR3 nucleotides: TGTGCCAGTAGATCCAGCCTAACCCATTTCTACACCTTC. Protein: CASRSSLTHFYTF.

The V and J genes are TRBV12-3 or TRBV12-4 and TRBJ2-7; D not certain. The CDR3 is 11 residues long. Trimming left V 5 bases short and J 3 bases short, with 5 bases between. This CDR3 reads CASSHHYEQYF. The CDR3 bases are TGTGCCAGCAGTCACCACTACGAGCAGTACTTC.

This rearrangement joins TRBV28 to TRBJ1-6, with D unclear. The CDR3 consists of 14 residues. Germline assignment: CDR1 MDHEN and CDR2 SYDVKM. V dropped 2 bases and J dropped 11 bases, with 13 bases sitting between them. The CDR3, as DNA: TGTGCCAGCAGTTTACGGTCCGGACGGCCACCCCTCCACTTT. Translated, it gives CASSLRSGRPPLHF. Full variable domain (missing parts from reference TRBV28 and TRBJ1-6): DVKVTQSSRYLVKRTGEKVFLECVQDMDHENMFWYRQDPGLGLRLIYFSYDVKMKEKGDIPEGYSVSREKKERFSLILESASTNQTSMYLCASSLRSGRPPLHFGNGTRLTVT.

The genes are TRBV27 and TRBJ2-2; D unresolved. Trimming cost V 5 bases and J 3 bases, with 7 bases left between them. Germline CDR1 MNHEY, CDR2 SMNVEV (reference sequence). This CDR3 is 13 amino acids long. The CDR3 region is CASSPSYTGELFF. CDR3 in DNA: TGTGCCAGCAGTCCTAGTTACACCGGGGAGCTGTTTTTT.

The DNA for the CDR3 is TGTGCCAGCAGCCAAAGGCAGGCAGCGGAGACCCAGTACTTC. It specifies CASSQRQAAETQYF. V is TRBV4-2 and J is TRBJ2-5; no clear D gene. CDR1 LGHNA and CDR2 YNFKEQ come from the germline V gene. The CDR3 has 14 residues. Trimming cost V 2 bases and J 5 bases, with 12 bases left between them.

This clone was found a few times. The rearrangement uses TRBV7-6 and TRBJ1-1, with D perhaps matching TRBD1 (5 bases). V was shortened by 5 bases and J by 1 base, with 8 bases between the two germline ends. The CDR3 loop spans 13 amino acids. Germline-derived CDR1 and CDR2 are SGHVS and FNYEAQ. The CDR3 DNA reads as TGTGCCAGCAGCCCACAGGAGAACACTGAAGCTTTCTTT. It yields the protein CASSPQENTEAFF.

This clone has just a few counts. The chain combines TRBV4-2 with TRBJ2-7; TRBD2 matches 8 bases. The ends lost 3 bases at V and 3 bases at J; junction bases unmatched: 4. The CDR3 extends over 14 amino acids. Germline-derived CDR1 and CDR2 are LGHNA and YNFKEQ. The CDR3 DNA follows: TGTGCCAGCAGCCAGGGACTAGGGGACTACGAGCAGTACTTC. This sequence encodes CASSQGLGDYEQYF.

The V and J genes are TRBV24-1 and TRBJ2-7, with D perhaps given as TRBD1 or TRBD2 (5 bases each). V lost 7 bases and J 2 bases, leaving 14 bases between the germline ends. Germline CDR1 reads KGHDR; CDR2 reads SFDVKD. This CDR3 is 14 amino acids long. CDR3 amino acids: CATRHRGLTYEQYF. The CDR3 nucleotides are TGTGCCACCAGACACCGGGGCCTAACCTACGAGCAGTACTTC.

The chain couples TRBV7-8 to TRBJ1-5; the D is unclear. The germline gives CDR1 SGHVS, CDR2 FQNEAQ. The V end was cut by 1 base, the J end by 3 bases, with 10 bases between. The CDR3 runs to 15 residues. The CDR3 DNA reads as TGTGCCAGCAGCTTAGATGAGCAGTTCAATCAGCCCCAGCATTTT. It translates to CASSLDEQFNQPQHF.